This T cell receptor beta chain derives from a study of T-cell memory formation after mild COVID-19. Study summary: Largely donor-specific TCR clusters were found.

Germline CDR1 reads SQVTM; CDR2 reads ANQGSEA. V shed 5 bases and J 1 base; nucleotides not matched to a gene: 4. The CDR3 consists of 14 residues. This clonotype was observed a handful of times. What it recognizes is unknown. Study findings and constraints: Some responding clones appeared in pre-infection memory, suggesting cross-reactive memory joined. Those CD4+ clones that contracted were mainly in CM and EM (CD8+ ones in EMRA). While clones contracting from day 15 to 85 were balanced between CD4 and CD8, later expanders leaned CD4+.

TCRdb re-analysed the 5' RACE reads in MiXCR, keeping a single row per CDR3 protein. The table records roughly 410,000 distinct CDR3 sequences, 24% of them present only once. The genes are TRBV29-1 and TRBJ2-1; 8 bases line up with TRBD2. This receptor was identified in an adult woman who had mild COVID-19 (a few samples of this study predate the infection). Cell type and time point are not known. The specimen sequenced was PBMCs or a T cell subset sorted from them (not recorded which). The CDR3 here is CSVTRGGSYNEQFF. For the CDR3, the DNA is TGCAGCGTTACTCGGGGGGGGTCCTACAATGAGCAGTTCTTC.